The clone carrying this TCR beta chain was counted a few times. Its specificity is not known. Each donor supplied approximately 10 milliliters of peripheral blood. A second PCR of about 7 to 12 cycles used a sample-barcoded 5' primer and a J-beta primer mix. MiXCR, applied by TCRdb to the 5' RACE reads, yields one record per CDR3 protein. The sample carries about 970,000 distinct CDR3 sequences, 51% recorded once. The sample comes from a study of blood T cells in healthy people across ages. Whole-study results and caveats: Diversity of TCR beta per million T cells declined in a roughly linear way with age. Not knowing donor CMV status may have confounded expanded clonotype changes.

Deletions cut 2 bases from V and 5 bases from J, with 19 bases between. This CDR3 region has 16 residues. Germline CDR1 reads DFQATT; CDR2 reads SNEGSKA (reference sequence). Sequencing was done on a sample of blood. The chain has TRBV20-1 and TRBJ2-1; D ambiguous. The sequence derives from a woman aged 55-70 years in good health. Here the CDR3 DNA reads TGCAGTGCTAGACTTCTCCTACCTTTTACGGACAATGAGCAGTTCTTC. It translates to CSARLLLPFTDNEQFF.